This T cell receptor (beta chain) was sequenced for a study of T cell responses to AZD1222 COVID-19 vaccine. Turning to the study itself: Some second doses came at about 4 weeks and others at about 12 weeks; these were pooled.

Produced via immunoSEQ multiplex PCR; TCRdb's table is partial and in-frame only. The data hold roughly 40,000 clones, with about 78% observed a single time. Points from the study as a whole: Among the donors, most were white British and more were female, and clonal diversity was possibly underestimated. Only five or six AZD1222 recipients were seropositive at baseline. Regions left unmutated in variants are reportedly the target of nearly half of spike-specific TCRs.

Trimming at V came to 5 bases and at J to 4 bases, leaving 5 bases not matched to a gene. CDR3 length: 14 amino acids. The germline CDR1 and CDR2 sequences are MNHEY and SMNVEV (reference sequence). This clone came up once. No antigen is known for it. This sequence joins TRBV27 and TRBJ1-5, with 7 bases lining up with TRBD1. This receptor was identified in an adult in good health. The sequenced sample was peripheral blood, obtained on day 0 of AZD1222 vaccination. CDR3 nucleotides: TGTGCCAGCAGTCCCGGGACAGTGAATCAGCCCCAGCATTTT. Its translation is CASSPGTVNQPQHF.